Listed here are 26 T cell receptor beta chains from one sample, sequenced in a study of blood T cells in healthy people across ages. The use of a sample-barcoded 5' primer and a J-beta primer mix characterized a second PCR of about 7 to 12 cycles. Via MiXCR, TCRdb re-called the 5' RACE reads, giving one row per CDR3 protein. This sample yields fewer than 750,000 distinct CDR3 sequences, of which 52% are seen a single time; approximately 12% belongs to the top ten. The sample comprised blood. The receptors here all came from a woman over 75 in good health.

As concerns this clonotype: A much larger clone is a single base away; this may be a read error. DNA of the CDR3: TGTCCCAGCAGGTCCGGGACTAGCGGGATGAATGAGCAGTTCTTC. Amino acid sequence: CPSRSGTSGMNEQFF. The V gene is TRBV7-9, the J gene TRBJ2-1; TRBD2 matches at 13 bases. CDR1 SEHNR and CDR2 FQNEAQ come from the germline V gene (reference sequence). The CDR3 runs to 15 residues.

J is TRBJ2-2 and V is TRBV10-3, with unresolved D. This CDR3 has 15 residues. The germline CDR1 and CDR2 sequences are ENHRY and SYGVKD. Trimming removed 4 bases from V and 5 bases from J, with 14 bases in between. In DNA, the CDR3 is TGTGCCATCAGTGCCGGGCCTGGGCAGACCGGGGAGCTGTTTTTT. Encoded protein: CAISAGPGQTGELFF.

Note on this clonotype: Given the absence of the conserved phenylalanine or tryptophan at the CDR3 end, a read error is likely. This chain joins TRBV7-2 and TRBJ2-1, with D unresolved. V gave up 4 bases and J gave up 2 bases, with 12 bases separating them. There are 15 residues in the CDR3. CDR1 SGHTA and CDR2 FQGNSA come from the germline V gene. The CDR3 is CASSSSGSPYNEQFV. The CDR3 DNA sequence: TGTGCCAGCAGCTCGTCCGGGTCCCCCTACAATGAGCAGTTCGTC.

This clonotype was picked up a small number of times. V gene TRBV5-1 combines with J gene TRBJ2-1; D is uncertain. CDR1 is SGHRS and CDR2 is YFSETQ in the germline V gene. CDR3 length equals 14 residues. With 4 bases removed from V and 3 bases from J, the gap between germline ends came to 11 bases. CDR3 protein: CASSPDGRYNEQFF. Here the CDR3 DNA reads TGCGCCAGCAGCCCGGACGGGCGCTACAATGAGCAGTTCTTC.

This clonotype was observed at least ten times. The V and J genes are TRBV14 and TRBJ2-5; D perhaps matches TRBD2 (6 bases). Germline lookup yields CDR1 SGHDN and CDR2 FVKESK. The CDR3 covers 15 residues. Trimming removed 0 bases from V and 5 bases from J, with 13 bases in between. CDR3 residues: CASSQDTGVAETQYF. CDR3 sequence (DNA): TGTGCCAGCAGCCAAGATACGGGAGTAGCGGAGACCCAGTACTTC.

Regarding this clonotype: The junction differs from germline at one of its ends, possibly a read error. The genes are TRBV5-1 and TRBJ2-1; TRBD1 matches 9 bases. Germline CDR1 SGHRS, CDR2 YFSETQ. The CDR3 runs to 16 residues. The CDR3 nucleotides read TGCGCCACCAGCTCTACCATTTTGACAGGGGGTAATGAGCAGTTCTTC. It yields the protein CATSSTILTGGNEQFF.

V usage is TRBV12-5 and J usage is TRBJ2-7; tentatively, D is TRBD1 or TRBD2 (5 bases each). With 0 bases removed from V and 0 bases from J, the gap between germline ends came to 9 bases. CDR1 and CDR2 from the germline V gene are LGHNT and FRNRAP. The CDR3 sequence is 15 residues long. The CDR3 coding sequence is TGTGCTAGTGGTTTGGTACTGGGGGACTCCTACGAGCAGTACTTC. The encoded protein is CASGLVLGDSYEQYF.

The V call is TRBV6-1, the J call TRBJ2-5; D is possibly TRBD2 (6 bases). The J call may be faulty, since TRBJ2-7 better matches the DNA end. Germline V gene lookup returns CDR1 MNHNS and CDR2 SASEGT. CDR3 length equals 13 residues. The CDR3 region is CASSEAWRGEQYF. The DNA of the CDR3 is TGTGCCAGCAGTGAAGCGTGGAGGGGCGAGCAGTACTTC.

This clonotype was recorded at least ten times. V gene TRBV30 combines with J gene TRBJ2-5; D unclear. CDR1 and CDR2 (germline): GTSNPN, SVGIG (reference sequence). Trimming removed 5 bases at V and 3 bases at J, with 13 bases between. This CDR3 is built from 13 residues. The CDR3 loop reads CAWGLFRKETQYF. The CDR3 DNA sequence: TGTGCCTGGGGGCTTTTTCGAAAAGAGACCCAGTACTTC.

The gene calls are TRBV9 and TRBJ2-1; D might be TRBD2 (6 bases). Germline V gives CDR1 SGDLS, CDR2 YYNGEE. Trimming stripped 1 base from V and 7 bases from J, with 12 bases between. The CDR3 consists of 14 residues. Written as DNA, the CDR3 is TGTGCCAGCAGCGTAAGGACTATGGTAAATGAGCAGTTCTTC. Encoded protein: CASSVRTMVNEQFF.

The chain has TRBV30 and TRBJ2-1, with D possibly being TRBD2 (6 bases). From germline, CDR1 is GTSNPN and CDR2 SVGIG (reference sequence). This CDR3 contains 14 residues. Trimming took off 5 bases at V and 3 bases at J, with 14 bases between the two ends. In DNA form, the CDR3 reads TGTGCCTGGTGCACGGGAGTAGACTACAATGAGCAGTTCTTC. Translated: CAWCTGVDYNEQFF.

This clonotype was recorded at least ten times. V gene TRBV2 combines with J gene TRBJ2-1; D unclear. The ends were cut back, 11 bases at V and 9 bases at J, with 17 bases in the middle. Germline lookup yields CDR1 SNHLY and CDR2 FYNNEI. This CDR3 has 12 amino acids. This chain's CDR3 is CASRRNVGEQFF. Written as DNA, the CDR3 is TGTGCCTCGCGCCGTAATGTGGGTGAGCAGTTCTTC.

The CDR3 protein is CASGTGSTDTQYF. CDR3 nucleotides: TGCGCCAGCGGGACAGGGAGCACAGATACGCAGTATTTT. The V and J genes are TRBV5-1 and TRBJ2-3, with 9 bases fitting TRBD1. V trimming: 7 bases; J trimming: 0 bases; junction bases outside the gene matches: 0. The germline V gene encodes CDR1 SGHRS and CDR2 YFSETQ. The CDR3 loop spans 13 amino acids. Full variable domain (rest looked up from reference TRBV5-1 and TRBJ2-3): KAGVTQTPRYLIKTRGQQVTLSCSPISGHRSVSWYQQTPGQGLQFLFEYFSETQRNKGNFPGRFSGRQFSNSRSEMNVSTLELGDSALYLCASGTGSTDTQYFGPGTRLTVL.

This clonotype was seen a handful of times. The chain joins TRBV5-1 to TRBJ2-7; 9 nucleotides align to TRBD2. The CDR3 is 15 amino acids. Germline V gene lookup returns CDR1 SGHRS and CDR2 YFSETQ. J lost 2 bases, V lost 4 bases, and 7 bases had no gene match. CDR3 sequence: CASSLIAGGTYEQYF. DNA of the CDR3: TGCGCCAGCAGCCTAATCGCGGGAGGGACCTACGAGCAGTACTTC.

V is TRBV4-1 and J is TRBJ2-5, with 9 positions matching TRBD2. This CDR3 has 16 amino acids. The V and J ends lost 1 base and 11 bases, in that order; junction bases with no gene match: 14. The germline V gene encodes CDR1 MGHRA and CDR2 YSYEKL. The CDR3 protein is CASSQVREGPYNEQYF. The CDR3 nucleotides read TGCGCCAGCAGCCAAGTGCGGGAGGGCCCTTACAATGAGCAGTACTTC.

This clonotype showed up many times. CDR3 coding DNA: TGCAGCGTCGGACGGGGCGGAGGGTACGAGCAGTACTTC. Translation gives CSVGRGGGYEQYF. The chain joins TRBV29-1 to TRBJ2-7, with D possibly matching TRBD2 (6 bases). Germline V CDR1 and CDR2: SQVTM, ANQGSEA. V lost 6 bases, J lost 4 bases, and 16 bases lay in between. This CDR3 spans 13 amino acids.

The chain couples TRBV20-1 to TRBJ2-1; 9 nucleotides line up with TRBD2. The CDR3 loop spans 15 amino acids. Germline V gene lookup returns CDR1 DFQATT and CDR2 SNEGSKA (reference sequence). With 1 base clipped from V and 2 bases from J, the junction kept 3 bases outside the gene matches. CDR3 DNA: TGCAGTGCTAGAGGAGCGGGAGGCGCCTACAATGAGCAGTTCTTC. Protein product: CSARGAGGAYNEQFF.

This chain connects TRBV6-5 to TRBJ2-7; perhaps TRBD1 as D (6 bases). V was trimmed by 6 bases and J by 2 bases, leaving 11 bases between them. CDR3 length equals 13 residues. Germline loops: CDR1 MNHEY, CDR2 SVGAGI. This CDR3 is CASSKPGAYEQYF. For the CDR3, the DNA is TGTGCCAGCAGCAAACCAGGGGCCTACGAGCAGTACTTC.

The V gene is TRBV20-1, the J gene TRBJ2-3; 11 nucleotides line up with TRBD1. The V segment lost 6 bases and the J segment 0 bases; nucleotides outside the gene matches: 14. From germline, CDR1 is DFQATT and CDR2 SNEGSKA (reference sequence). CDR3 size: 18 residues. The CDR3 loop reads CSASDRGRRGGSTDTQYF. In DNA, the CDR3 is TGCAGTGCATCGGACAGGGGGCGGCGCGGCGGGAGCACAGATACGCAGTATTTT.

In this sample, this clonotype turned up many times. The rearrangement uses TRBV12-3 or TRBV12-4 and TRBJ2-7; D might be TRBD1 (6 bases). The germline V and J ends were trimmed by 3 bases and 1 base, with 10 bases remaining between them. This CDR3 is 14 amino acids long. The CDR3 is CASSLRGTSYEQYF. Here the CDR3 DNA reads TGTGCCAGCAGTTTGAGGGGGACATCCTACGAGCAGTACTTC.

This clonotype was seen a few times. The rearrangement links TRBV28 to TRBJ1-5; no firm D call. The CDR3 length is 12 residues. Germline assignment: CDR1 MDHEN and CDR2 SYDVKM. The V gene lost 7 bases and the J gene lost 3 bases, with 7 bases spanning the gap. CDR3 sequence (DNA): TGTGCCAGCAACACGAACAATCAGCCCCAGCATTTT. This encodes CASNTNNQPQHF.

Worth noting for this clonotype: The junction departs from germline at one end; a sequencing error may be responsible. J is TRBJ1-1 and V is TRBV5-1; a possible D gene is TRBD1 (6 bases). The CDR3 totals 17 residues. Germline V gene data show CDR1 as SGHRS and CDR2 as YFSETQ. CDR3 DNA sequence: TGCGCCAGCTGCTTGTATGGGTCCGGGGGCGAGAACACTGAAGCTTTCTTT. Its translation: CASCLYGSGGENTEAFF.

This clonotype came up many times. DNA for the CDR3: TGTGCCAGCCGGACAGGAGCGAGCTCCTACAATGAGCAGTTCTTC. As protein: CASRTGASSYNEQFF. This chain connects TRBV27 to TRBJ2-1; 7 bases fit TRBD1. Germline V gene lookup returns CDR1 MNHEY and CDR2 SMNVEV (reference sequence). The CDR3 is 15 amino acids. V lost 8 bases to trimming and J lost 0 bases; unmatched junction nucleotides: 7.

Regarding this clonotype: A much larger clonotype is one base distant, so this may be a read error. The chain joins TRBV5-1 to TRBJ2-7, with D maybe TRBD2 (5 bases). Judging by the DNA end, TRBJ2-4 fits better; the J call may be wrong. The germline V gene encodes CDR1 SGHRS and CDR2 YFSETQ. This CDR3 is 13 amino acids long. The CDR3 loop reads CTSSLDRAGIQYF. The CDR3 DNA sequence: TGCACCAGCAGCTTGGATCGGGCGGGCATTCAGTACTTC.

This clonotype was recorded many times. CDR3 amino acids: CASSPPGGHLNIQYF. In DNA, the CDR3 is TGTGCCAGCTCTCCTCCTGGAGGGCATTTGAACATTCAGTACTTC. This chain uses TRBV18 with TRBJ2-4; D might be TRBD2 (6 bases). Germline CDR1 and CDR2: KGHSH and LQKENI. The CDR3 runs 15 residues. Trimming took 6 bases from V and 7 from J, leaving 19 bases between them.

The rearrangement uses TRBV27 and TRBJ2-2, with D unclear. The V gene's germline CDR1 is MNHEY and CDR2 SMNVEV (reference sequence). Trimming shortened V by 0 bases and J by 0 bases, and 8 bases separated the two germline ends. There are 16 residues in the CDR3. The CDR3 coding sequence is TGTGCCAGCAGTTTATCAGGGTCTGCGAACACCGGGGAGCTGTTTTTT. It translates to CASSLSGSANTGELFF.